Below, 5 T cell receptor beta chains from the same sample are listed, as sequenced in a study of blood T cells in healthy people across ages. Primers used in a second PCR of about 6 to 11 cycles were a sample-barcoded 5' primer and a J-beta primer mix. TCRdb itself ran the 5' RACE reads through MiXCR, one entry per CDR3 protein. The sample lists more than 750,000 distinct CDR3 sequences, roughly 28% occurring once. The same specimen was also included in a second study, on T cells of mothers and their children.

Sequences were obtained from blood. These receptor sequences come from a woman aged 40 to 55 in good health.

This chain links TRBV7-9 with TRBJ2-7, with D possibly called TRBD1 or TRBD2 (5 bases each). V lost 5 bases and J lost 3, with 14 bases in between. This CDR3 spans 14 amino acids. Germline CDR1 is SEHNR and CDR2 is FQNEAQ (reference sequence). The CDR3 DNA sequence: TGTGCCAGCAGCCCGCCCTTGGGGGTCTACGAGCAGTACTTC. Encoded protein: CASSPPLGVYEQYF.

This clonotype was counted at least ten times. The chain carries TRBV20-1 and TRBJ2-7; D gene unclear. Germline-derived CDR1 and CDR2 are DFQATT and SNEGSKA (reference sequence). CDR3 length: 12 amino acids. V lost 3 bases and J 1 base, leaving 7 bases between the germline ends. DNA of the CDR3: TGCAGTGCTAGCCCCACATCCTACGAGCAGTACTTC. This translates into CSASPTSYEQYF.

This chain uses TRBV7-2 with TRBJ2-1, with D unresolved. V dropped 4 bases and J dropped 1 base, with 11 bases sitting between them. The CDR3 is made up of 15 amino acids. The V gene's germline CDR1 is SGHTA and CDR2 FQGNSA. CDR3 in amino acids: CASSSVHGSYNEQFF. The DNA for the CDR3 is TGTGCCAGCAGCTCAGTCCATGGGTCCTACAATGAGCAGTTCTTC.

This clonotype was recorded many times. The chain employs TRBV7-8 and TRBJ2-7; 7 positions agree with TRBD1. Germline trimming cut 4 bases from V and 3 bases from J; bases unmatched to any gene: 9. Per germline, CDR1 SGHVS and CDR2 FQNEAQ. CDR3 size: 15 residues. The CDR3 bases are TGTGCCAGCAGCTCCGCCGGGACAGTGCTCTACGAGCAGTACTTC. Encoded protein: CASSSAGTVLYEQYF.

This clonotype has a handful of counts. DNA of the CDR3: TGTGCCAGCAGGGATTTTAGTAATGAAAAACTGTTTTTT. Its protein product is CASRDFSNEKLFF. The rearrangement uses TRBV12-3 or TRBV12-4 and TRBJ1-4; D unclear. The CDR3 loop spans 13 amino acids. V was pared by 6 bases and J by 4 bases, with 9 bases between.